This note documents a single TCR beta chain sequence. With V trimmed by 3 bases and J by 3 bases, 6 bases remained unmatched. Germline V gene sequence: CDR1 MDHEN, CDR2 SYDVKM. This CDR3 region has 15 residues. 13 Jbeta primers and 60 Vbeta primers were used for the PCR. The table came from immunoSEQ multiplex PCR; TCRdb's copy has only in-frame clones and leaves some out. The repertoire holds approximately 110,000 clones, with 73% as singletons. This record belongs to a study of cytomegalovirus exposure and HLA in healthy donors. Sequencing input: PBMCs. This sequence was found in a man aged 55-75 years in good health and CMV-seropositive. The chain couples TRBV28 to TRBJ2-5; TRBD2 aligns across 8 bases. CDR3 sequence reads: CASSFFGRVEETQYF. In DNA form, the CDR3 reads TGTGCCAGCAGTTTTTTCGGGAGGGTTGAAGAGACCCAGTACTTC. Together with reference TRBV28 and TRBJ2-5, the CDR3 gives the full variable domain: DVKVTQSSRYLVKRTGEKVFLECVQDMDHENMFWYRQDPGLGLRLIYFSYDVKMKEKGDIPEGYSVSREKKERFSLILESASTNQTSMYLCASSFFGRVEETQYFGPGTRLLVL.